The T cell receptor (beta chain) described here comes from a study of T cells in placental villitis. A note on the overall study: Two of the control placentae were from preterm deliveries, but examination found no significant pathology in either one. To test an allograft-versus-infection hypothesis, the study compared placental TCR-beta repertoires across three groups: villitis of unknown etiology, unaffected controls matched for gestational age, and infectious villitis.

Amplification of TCR-beta CDR3 regions from genomic DNA was performed with the immunoSEQ v4 bias-controlled multiplex PCR assay, which was run blinded to group allocation. To estimate nucleated cell and T cell quantities per sample, reference gene primers were included together with the TCR-beta primers. Sequencing of the libraries was performed on an Illumina MiSeq with a 100-cycle paired-end protocol. As for the authors' bioinformatics: Diversity and richness were calculated in immunoSEQ Analyzer software; richness by iChao1, clonality based on Pielou evenness and Shannon diversity (0-1, higher means less diverse). Using confidence 3 and substitution 2, CDR3 amino acid sequences together with their V/J genes were queried against VDJdb for CMV, EBV and influenza A specificities. TCR-beta amino acid clonotype overlap between villitis of unknown etiology, infectious villitis and control repertoires was assessed with the Morisita-Horn index. The source is immuneACCESS, and TCRdb retained only in-frame sequences with V and J called. Part of the clones is not carried over; for the studies checked, unresolved V genes explain less than half of this, and the remainder is unexplained. V, J and clone size were drawn from that table, and D and trimming were deduced from the DNA. The sample table contains 450 to 550 clones; only one count was recorded for 98% to 99% of them. Over 2.5% of the sample rests with the top ten.

Paper-wide results and their limitations: Sequencing bulk tissue could not tell helper, regulatory or cytotoxic T cells apart, could not separate maternal from fetal T cells, and left out gamma-delta receptors. Higher clonality was observed in villitis of unknown etiology placentae than in controls (median about 0.055 versus 0.0059, p=0.0025), a finding indicative of clonal expansion. Higher CMV-specific clone frequencies were found in infectious CMV cases than in villitis of unknown etiology (about 0.01 vs 0.001), and no difference in CMV-specific clone frequencies was seen between villitis of unknown etiology and controls. Small amounts of decidua were contained in the paraffin blocks, so some of the captured T cells, especially in controls, may have been decidual rather than villous infiltrates.

Nine to ten placentae without villitis served as controls and were matched to the villitis of unknown etiology cases on gestational age at delivery. Placentae were collected after delivery and examined grossly and histologically before archival tissue was selected. Five 10-micron scrolls were cut from each FFPE block, and DNA was isolated using the AllPrep DNA/RNA FFPE Tissue kit. NanoDrop was used to check DNA concentration and purity, while a Bioanalyzer was used to assess RNA quality. As for this clone: There is no known antigen for this receptor. Per-base quality was not reported, and no clone a single base away is much larger than it.

This receptor was taken from a human donor in good health; the placental T cells may come from both mother and fetus. Sequenced sample: placental tissue containing maternal and fetal cells.

The DNA is TGTGCCAGCAGTTACTCGAACAGGGTGGCCCAGTACTTC. Its protein is CASSYSNRVAQYF. Recombination joined TRBV6-5 with TRBJ2-5; possibly the D gene is TRBD1, per 6 matching bases. The CDR3 goes from the cysteine to the phenylalanine over 13 residues. The retained sequence is limited to the CDR3, 39 bases, with the frame set at the first base. V sheds 0 bases and J sheds 9 bases, leaving 11 bases between their ends. Looking up the germline V gene yields CDR1 MNHEY and CDR2 SVGAGI.